The following is a T cell receptor (beta chain) sequence with its context. This record belongs to a study of cytomegalovirus exposure and HLA in healthy donors. The germline CDR1 and CDR2 sequences are SGHVS and FQNEAQ. The length of the CDR3 is 14 residues. Trimming removed 2 bases from V and 3 bases from J; junction bases left unmatched: 1. The study ran its PCR with 60 Vbeta and 13 Jbeta primers. Clones were read by immunoSEQ multiplex PCR, and TCRdb kept only the in-frame ones, dropping some. This table holds some 200,000 clones. The TCR sequence derives from a girl aged 2-10 years in good health and CMV-seropositive. This chain joins TRBV7-8 and TRBJ2-4; 7 bases match TRBD1. The sequencing sample was made of PBMCs. The CDR3 region is CASSLQGDKNIQYF. Written as DNA, the CDR3 is TGTGCCAGCAGCTTACAGGGGGACAAAAACATTCAGTACTTC.